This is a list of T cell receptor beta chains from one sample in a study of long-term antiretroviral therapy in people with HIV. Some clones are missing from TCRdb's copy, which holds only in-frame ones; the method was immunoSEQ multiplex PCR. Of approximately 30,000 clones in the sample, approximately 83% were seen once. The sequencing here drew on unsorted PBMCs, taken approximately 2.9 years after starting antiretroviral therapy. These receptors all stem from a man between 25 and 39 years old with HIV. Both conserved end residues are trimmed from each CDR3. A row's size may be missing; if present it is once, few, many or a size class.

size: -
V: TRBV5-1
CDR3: ASSPRGTGAPDEQF

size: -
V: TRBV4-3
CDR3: ASSQDLGAVAGEIEQY

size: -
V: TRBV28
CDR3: ASSFYRQVEKLF

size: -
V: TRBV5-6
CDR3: ASSLRSGTGTYGYT

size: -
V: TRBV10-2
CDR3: ASSGTGAYNEQF

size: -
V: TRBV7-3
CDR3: ASSPWQGAGELF

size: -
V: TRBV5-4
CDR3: ASSAGQQGDTQY

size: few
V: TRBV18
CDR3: ASTRDSSYEQY

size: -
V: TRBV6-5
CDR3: ASSPRTVAYEQY

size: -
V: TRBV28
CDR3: ASSPGANVLT

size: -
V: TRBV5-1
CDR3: ASSLERSQETQY

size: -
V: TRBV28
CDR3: ASSLLVALGRGGSGELF

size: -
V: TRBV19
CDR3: ASSYGGVERPYEQY

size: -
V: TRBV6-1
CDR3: ASTGTGLHEQY

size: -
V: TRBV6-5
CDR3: ASSYQGEQY

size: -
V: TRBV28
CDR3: ASSFTRDRGKRDGYT

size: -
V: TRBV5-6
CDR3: ASSLAGPGNEQF

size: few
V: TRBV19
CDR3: ASRRDRGLGSNQPQH

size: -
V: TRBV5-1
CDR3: ASSLKGTTEAF

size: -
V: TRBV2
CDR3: ASTDTSYEQY

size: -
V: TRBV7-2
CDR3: ASSLAGGADEQY

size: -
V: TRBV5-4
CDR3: ASSIFLGTQGDEQF

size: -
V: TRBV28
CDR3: ASNLGASGNTIY

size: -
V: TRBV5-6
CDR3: ASSLGEVSDTQY

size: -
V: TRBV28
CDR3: ASSLSGGNPGYT

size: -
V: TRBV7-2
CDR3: ASSLRTPLGPPTEAF